This T cell receptor beta chain was captured by sequencing in a study of cytomegalovirus exposure and HLA in healthy donors. This clone was seen a single time. Antigen specificity is unknown. The CDR3 is made up of 15 amino acids. V shed 1 base, J shed 4 bases, and the junction held 2 bases outside the gene matches. CDR1 is SGHAT and CDR2 is FQNNGV in the germline V gene. The PCR contained 60 Vbeta and 13 Jbeta primers. Original processing notes: A later analysis tallied 80 million or so unique TCR beta chains, some 12 million of them shared. Measured with immunoSEQ multiplex PCR; TCRdb has only the in-frame clones, and not every one. That table gives V, J and clone size, and the DNA gave D and trimming. The sample holds under 250,000 clones; approximately 80% are singletons and the top ten take less than 9%. Study-wide results and limits: The classifier reportedly diagnosed cytomegalovirus status with high specificity and sensitivity. When the data were analyzed later, several of the most significant clusters appeared to be linked to common viral pathogens. The investigators catalogued about 170 TCR beta chains as cytomegalovirus-associated.

This chain links TRBV11-2 with TRBJ2-7, with 12 positions matching TRBD2. Sequencing was performed on PBMCs. This receptor was identified in a woman aged 55-70 years in good health and CMV-seropositive. CDR3 nucleotides: TGTGCCAGCAGCTTAGTAGGGACTAGCGGGTACGAGCAGTACTTC. It encodes CASSLVGTSGYEQYF.